The sequence of this T cell receptor beta chain was determined in a study of shared clonotypes between healthy human individuals. On the study more broadly: Three plates were used per donor for CD4 naive, three for CD4 memory, two for CD8 naive and one for CD8 memory. General study findings and limits: Unshared clonotypes carried lower generation probabilities than those common to all four donors.

Sequenced by immunoSEQ multiplex PCR; TCRdb stores in-frame clones only, minus some. The sample yields approximately 2.3 million clones, approximately 93% seen once. The length of the CDR3 is 14 residues. Germline CDR1 and CDR2: SGHKS and YYEKEE (reference sequence). Losses at the gene ends were 5 bases for V and 2 bases for J; bases not matched to a gene: 5. As regards this clone: Its antigen is unknown.

V usage is TRBV5-5 and J usage is TRBJ2-7, with 9 bases aligning to TRBD1. The sequenced sample consisted of naive CD4+ T cells from PBMCs. Subset: CD45RA+ positively selected. This receptor was obtained from a man aged 18 to 29 in good health. Some clones in this sample may be carry-over from other donors' samples. The CDR3 protein is CASRAGQGTYEQYF. The CDR3, as DNA: TGTGCCAGCAGAGCGGGACAGGGTACCTACGAGCAGTACTTC.